This TCR beta chain was sequenced during a study of metastatic and nonmetastatic thyroid tumors. Study at large: Peripheral blood and tumor or nodule samples from malignant and benign thyroid patients were compared. Study-level findings and limits: Significantly higher TCR beta diversity was reportedly seen in malignant thyroid tumors than benign nodules, in blood and tumor.

This clone has at least ten counts. The antigen is undetermined. In the authors' methods: Differences in CDR3 between clinicopathological groups were drawn on to build a classifier intended to discriminate distant-metastatic papillary thyroid cancer patients. TCRdb re-called the PCR reads via MiXCR. TCRdb's processing, not the authors' own work, is the source of the V and J calls. The repertoire has approximately 32,000 clones, approximately 15% of them found once; the top ten carry approximately 18%. The trim removed 6 bases at V and 3 bases at J, leaving 12 bases unmatched. The CDR3 covers 17 residues. Germline-derived CDR1 and CDR2 are SGHTA and FQGNSA. Every patient was untreated before thyroid surgery.

This chain connects TRBV7-2 to TRBJ2-3, with 10 bases lining up with TRBD2. The sample was blood. The TCR comes from a male donor with papillary thyroid cancer or a benign thyroid nodule (not recorded which). Some clones in this sample may be carry-over from other donors' samples. CDR3 in amino acids: CASRLAVAGGWTDTQYF. The CDR3, as DNA: TGTGCCAGCAGATTGGCCGTAGCGGGAGGATGGACAGATACGCAGTATTTT.